These 32 T cell receptor beta chains were sequenced from one sample in a study of PD-L1 blockade in urothelial cancer. Repertoires were generated with immunoSEQ multiplex PCR, while TCRdb's copy carries only in-frame clones and drops some. The repertoire holds 50,000 or so clones, with around 77% as singletons. The sample was PBMCs, taken around atezolizumab (anti-PD-L1) treatment. Receptors were obtained from a man aged 70-80 years with urothelial cancer.

As to this clone: Relative to the germline gene, one junction end is altered; a read error may explain this. The chain couples TRBV7-7 to TRBJ2-1; TRBD1 matches 9 bases. The CDR3 loop spans 13 amino acids. Germline V gene sequence: CDR1 SSHAT, CDR2 FNYEAQ (reference sequence). Here the CDR3 DNA reads TGTGCTAGCAGTCCACAGGGGGCCAATGAGCAGTTCTTC. It is translated as CASSPQGANEQFF.

The chain carries TRBV4-3 and TRBJ1-5; unclear D gene. Between the trimmed V and J ends, which lost 1 base and 3 bases, there was a span of 10 bases. The CDR3 covers 15 residues. Germline V gene sequence: CDR1 LGHNA, CDR2 YSLEER. The CDR3 spells CASSQVYGDNQPQHF. The CDR3 nucleotides read TGCGCCAGCAGCCAAGTGTATGGAGACAATCAGCCCCAGCATTTT.

The V call is TRBV11-3, the J call TRBJ1-4; 7 positions match TRBD1. Losses at the gene ends were 2 bases for V and 7 bases for J; bases not matched to a gene: 10. The germline CDR1 and CDR2 sequences are SGHNT and YENEEA. This CDR3 is built from 16 residues. The CDR3 sequence: CASSLNDRVGGEKLFF. The CDR3 nucleotides read TGTGCCAGCAGCTTAAACGACAGGGTCGGAGGTGAAAAACTGTTTTTT. The entire variable domain, with the rest obtained from reference TRBV11-3 and TRBJ1-4, is as follows: EAGVVQSPRYKIIEKKQPVAFWCNPISGHNTLYWYLQNLGQGPELLIRYENEEAVDDSQLPKDRFSAERLKGVDSTLKIQPAELGDSAVYLCASSLNDRVGGEKLFFGSGTQLSVL.

The V gene is TRBV5-1, the J gene TRBJ1-1, with D tentatively TRBD1 (5 bases). There are 13 residues in the CDR3. Germline V gene lookup returns CDR1 SGHRS and CDR2 YFSETQ. V lost 1 base and J 8 bases, leaving 12 bases between the germline ends. In nucleotides, the CDR3 is TGCGCCAGCAGCTTGTTCGGGGGGGAGGAAGCTTTCTTT. It yields the protein CASSLFGGEEAFF.

The chain joins TRBV7-2 to TRBJ2-7, with a weak D call TRBD2 (6 bases). CDR1 SGHTA and CDR2 FQGNSA come from the germline V gene. The ends were cut back, 5 bases at V and 5 bases at J, with 16 bases in the middle. CDR3 length: 14 residues. CDR3 nucleotides: TGTGCCAGCAGCATCAGCGGAGGGCCGGACGAGCAGTACTTC. Its protein is CASSISGGPDEQYF.

This clone was recorded many times. The sample carries other DNA sequences with the same CDR3. The chain recombines TRBV6-1 with TRBJ1-2, with TRBD1 matching over 9 bases. After removal of 2 bases from V and 5 bases from J, the junction contained 3 bases not matched to a gene. The CDR3 totals 14 residues. Germline CDR1 is MNHNS and CDR2 is SASEGT. The CDR3 here is CASSEMDRGYGYTF. The CDR3 nucleotides read TGTGCCAGCAGTGAAATGGACAGGGGTTATGGCTACACCTTC.

The rearrangement links TRBV2 to TRBJ2-1; 9 bases map to TRBD2. J was trimmed by 8 bases and V by 3 bases; bases with no gene match: 17. The CDR3 length is 18 residues. Germline V lookup: CDR1 SNHLY, CDR2 FYNNEI. CDR3 DNA sequence: TGTGCCAGCAGTGACCTTTTAAGGCGGGGCGGGAGGGTAGATGAGCAGTTCTTC. This translates into CASSDLLRRGGRVDEQFF.

The chain is built from TRBV14 and TRBJ2-7; tentative D call: TRBD2 (6 bases). The V gene's germline CDR1 is SGHDN and CDR2 FVKESK. The CDR3 runs to 15 residues. V lost 0 bases, J lost 3 bases, and 12 bases lay in between. The CDR3 DNA follows: TGTGCCAGCAGCCAAGAGTCGGGAGCGGTCTACGAGCAGTACTTC. Its protein is CASSQESGAVYEQYF.

V is TRBV7-2 and J is TRBJ2-2; D remains unclear. The CDR3 is 14 residues long. Trimming took off 5 bases at V and 1 base at J, with 8 bases between the two ends. Germline V gene data show CDR1 as SGHTA and CDR2 as FQGNSA. The CDR3 loop is CASSALRNTGELFF. CDR3 bases: TGTGCCAGCAGCGCGCTAAGGAACACCGGGGAGCTGTTTTTT.

This rearrangement joins TRBV7-2 to TRBJ2-1; 11 positions match TRBD2. V lost 2 bases to trimming and J lost 8 bases; unmatched junction nucleotides: 11. CDR3 length equals 17 residues. Germline V CDR1 and CDR2: SGHTA, FQGNSA. In DNA form, the CDR3 reads TGTGCCAGCAGCTTATCAGTAGCGGGAGGGCCGGGCGATGAGCAGTTCTTC. It codes for CASSLSVAGGPGDEQFF.

This chain links TRBV11-3 with TRBJ2-1, with 8 positions matching TRBD2. The V segment lost 0 bases and the J segment 8 bases; nucleotides outside the gene matches: 9. This CDR3 is built from 16 residues. CDR1 is SGHNT, CDR2 YENEEA, per germline. This CDR3 reads CASSLDREAGGHEQFF. For the CDR3, the DNA is TGTGCCAGCAGCTTAGATCGGGAGGCGGGAGGCCATGAGCAGTTCTTC.

The chain combines TRBV25-1 with TRBJ2-3; possible D gene TRBD1, 5 bases. The ends were cut back, 6 bases at V and 1 base at J, with 11 bases in the middle. The CDR3 covers 14 residues. The germline V gene encodes CDR1 MGHDK and CDR2 SYGVNS. CDR3 loop: CASRKGLGTDTQYF. In nucleotides, the CDR3 is TGTGCCAGCAGAAAGGGGCTCGGCACAGATACGCAGTATTTT.

V usage is TRBV4-2 and J usage is TRBJ2-5, with no clear D. The germline V and J ends were trimmed by 4 bases and 5 bases, with 11 bases remaining between them. The CDR3 spans 13 residues. Germline V gene data show CDR1 as LGHNA and CDR2 as YNFKEQ. The CDR3 DNA follows: TGTGCCAGCAGCCCCAGAGCAGCGGAGACCCAGTACTTC. Translation gives CASSPRAAETQYF.

The chain recombines TRBV19 with TRBJ1-5; D ambiguous. V dropped 5 bases and J dropped 2 bases, with 10 bases sitting between them. The CDR3 consists of 14 residues. The germline V gene encodes CDR1 LNHDA and CDR2 SQIVND (reference sequence). The CDR3, as DNA: TGTGCCAGTAGTCTGAGGCATGGCAATCAGCCCCAGCATTTT. Its protein product is CASSLRHGNQPQHF.

This clone was counted between two and nine times. V and J are TRBV7-2 and TRBJ2-3; D remains unclear. Germline assignment: CDR1 SGHTA and CDR2 FQGNSA. The CDR3 is 16 amino acids. V shed 5 bases and J shed 4 bases, with 19 bases lying between them. The CDR3 reads CASSPRSAVNADTQYF. The CDR3 bases are TGTGCCAGCAGCCCTAGGTCGGCGGTCAACGCAGATACGCAGTATTTT.

This clone was seen many times. The chain carries TRBV28 and TRBJ2-1; 8 bases are a match to TRBD2. Germline lookup yields CDR1 MDHEN and CDR2 SYDVKM. Trimming at V came to 2 bases and at J to 0 bases, leaving 6 bases not matched to a gene. This CDR3 is built from 17 residues. CDR3 sequence reads: CASSLTTSGSSYNEQFF. As DNA, the CDR3 is TGTGCCAGCAGTTTAACTACCAGCGGGAGCTCCTACAATGAGCAGTTCTTC.

V usage is TRBV9 and J usage is TRBJ1-4; tentative D call: TRBD1 (5 bases). Germline values: CDR1 SGDLS, CDR2 YYNGEE. The CDR3 spans 15 residues. V was cut by 0 bases and J by 4 bases, with 10 bases left in between. CDR3 DNA sequence: TGTGCCAGCAGCGTAGCTGGGGGGGGTAATGAAAAACTGTTTTTT. Translated: CASSVAGGGNEKLFF.

This clone showed up just a few times. This chain links TRBV6-5 with TRBJ2-2, with a tentative D call TRBD2 (5 bases). The CDR3 has 12 residues. Trimming removed 7 bases at V and 7 bases at J, with 10 bases between. Germline V CDR1 and CDR2: MNHEY, SVGAGI. The chain's CDR3 is CASTSNGGELFF. CDR3 sequence (DNA): TGTGCCAGCACTAGCAATGGCGGGGAGCTGTTTTTT.

CDR3 DNA sequence: TGTGCCAGCTCACCTGGACAGGGTACCTCTGGAAACACCATATATTTT. Amino acid sequence: CASSPGQGTSGNTIYF. The chain links TRBV18 to TRBJ1-3; 8 bases are shared with TRBD1. CDR1 is KGHSH, CDR2 LQKENI, per germline. V shed 3 bases and J 0 bases; nucleotides not matched to a gene: 4. The length of the CDR3 is 16 residues.

The gene calls are TRBV27 and TRBJ1-5; possible D gene TRBD1, 6 bases. The V gene lost 5 bases and the J gene lost 6 bases, with 14 bases spanning the gap. The germline V gene encodes CDR1 MNHEY and CDR2 SMNVEV (reference sequence). The CDR3 totals 14 residues. The CDR3 DNA reads TGTGCCAGCAGTACAGGGTCGGCAAGTCAGCCCCAGCATTTT. Translated, it gives CASSTGSASQPQHF.

This chain links TRBV6-1 with TRBJ1-2; the match to TRBD1 covers 8 bases. The CDR3 runs 15 residues. Unmatched junction bases numbered 7, after V lost 5 bases and J lost 2 bases. Per the germline V gene, CDR1 is MNHNS and CDR2 is SASEGT. DNA of the CDR3: TGTGCCAGCAGTCCCTGGACAGGGAAAAACTATGGCTACACCTTC. It is translated as CASSPWTGKNYGYTF.

The genes are TRBV11-2 and TRBJ2-5; TRBD2 is a possible D gene (6 bases). Trimming cost V 0 bases and J 4 bases, with 15 bases left between them. Germline CDR1 SGHAT, CDR2 FQNNGV. The CDR3 covers 16 residues. The CDR3 DNA reads TGTGCCAGCAGCTTAGACGTGGAGGGCTTCGGAGAGACCCAGTACTTC. Its protein is CASSLDVEGFGETQYF.

This chain joins TRBV2 and TRBJ2-2, with D tentatively TRBD2 (6 bases). This CDR3 has 14 amino acids. The V gene's germline CDR1 is SNHLY and CDR2 FYNNEI. Trimming shortened V by 6 bases and J by 3 bases, and 11 bases separated the two germline ends. CDR3 loop: CASRGDSYTGELFF. The CDR3 region has the DNA TGTGCCAGCAGGGGGGACTCTTACACCGGGGAGCTGTTTTTT.

The chain uses TRBV5-6 and TRBJ2-1, with TRBD2 matching over 10 bases. Trimming took 1 base from V and 5 from J; bases not matched to a gene: 3. Germline CDR1 is SGHDT and CDR2 is YYEEEE. The CDR3 consists of 15 residues. CDR3 amino acids: CASSLTSGNHNEQFF. Here the CDR3 DNA reads TGTGCCAGCAGCTTGACTAGCGGGAACCACAATGAGCAGTTCTTC.

J is TRBJ2-5 and V is TRBV19, with 12 bases identical to TRBD1. The germline gives CDR1 LNHDA, CDR2 SQIVND (reference sequence). The CDR3 has 16 amino acids. Trimming removed 0 bases from V and 7 bases from J; junction bases left unmatched: 6. The CDR3 region is CASSIDGTGGAGTQYF. CDR3 bases: TGTGCCAGTAGTATAGATGGGACAGGGGGCGCGGGGACCCAGTACTTC. The full variable domain, completed using reference TRBV19 and TRBJ2-5, is DGGITQSPKYLFRKEGQNVTLSCEQNLNHDAMYWYRQDPGQGLRLIYYSQIVNDFQKGDIAEGYSVSREKKESFPLTVTSAQKNPTAFYLCASSIDGTGGAGTQYFGPGTRLLVL.

This clone has just a few counts. This rearrangement joins TRBV6-5 to TRBJ1-2; 7 nucleotides match TRBD1. The V gene end was trimmed by 2 bases and the J gene end by 8 bases; junction bases not matched to a gene: 11. The germline gives CDR1 MNHEY, CDR2 SVGAGI. This CDR3 is 15 amino acids long. CDR3 sequence reads: CASSYEPQGLGGYTF. Written as DNA, the CDR3 is TGTGCCAGCAGTTACGAACCACAGGGGTTAGGCGGCTACACCTTC.

The chain employs TRBV9 and TRBJ1-1, with 7 bases aligning to TRBD1. Germline V lookup: CDR1 SGDLS, CDR2 YYNGEE. CDR3 length: 15 amino acids. The junction had 6 bases not matched to a gene; V was cut back by 0 bases and J by 4 bases. CDR3 in amino acids: CASSVGPGGSTEAFF. The DNA for the CDR3 is TGTGCCAGCAGCGTAGGACCAGGGGGGTCCACTGAAGCTTTCTTT.

This rearrangement joins TRBV10-3 to TRBJ2-1; TRBD2 agrees at 15 bases. V trimming: 3 bases; J trimming: 9 bases; junction bases outside the gene matches: 6. Germline V gene sequence: CDR1 ENHRY, CDR2 SYGVKD. The CDR3 runs to 16 residues. CDR3 loop: CAISERGLAGGSEQFF. As DNA, the CDR3 is TGTGCCATCAGTGAACGGGGACTAGCGGGGGGAAGTGAGCAGTTCTTC.

V gene TRBV5-4 combines with J gene TRBJ1-1; 9 positions agree with TRBD1. Germline V gives CDR1 SGHNT, CDR2 YYREEE (reference sequence). With V trimmed by 5 bases and J by 2 bases, 10 bases remained unmatched. The CDR3 totals 16 residues. The CDR3: CASRTGTGSGNTEAFF. CDR3 DNA sequence: TGTGCCAGCAGAACCGGGACAGGGAGTGGAAACACTGAAGCTTTCTTT.

V is TRBV5-8 and J is TRBJ2-7; D remains unclear. V lost 2 bases and J 0 bases, leaving 12 bases between the germline ends. The CDR3 totals 15 residues. The germline V gene has CDR1 SGHTS and CDR2 YDEGEE. Here the CDR3 DNA reads TGTGCCAGCAGCTTTTTGAGACATAGCTCCTACGAGCAGTACTTC. This codes for CASSFLRHSSYEQYF.

V and J are TRBV7-2 and TRBJ2-1, with 9 bases matching TRBD1. With 5 bases clipped from V and 0 bases from J, the junction kept 5 bases outside the gene matches. The CDR3 runs 16 residues. In germline, CDR1 is SGHTA, CDR2 FQGNSA. The CDR3 protein is CASSRGTGSSYNEQFF. The CDR3 bases are TGTGCCAGCAGCCGAGGGACAGGGAGCTCCTACAATGAGCAGTTCTTC.

V usage is TRBV7-9 and J usage is TRBJ1-2, with a possible D match to TRBD1 (6 bases). V was cut by 1 base and J by 13 bases, with 16 bases left in between. This CDR3 comprises 13 residues. In germline, CDR1 is SEHNR, CDR2 FQNEAQ (reference sequence). The CDR3 coding sequence is TGTGCCAGCAGCTTAGGAGTCACAGGGTACGGCACCTTC. Protein product: CASSLGVTGYGTF.